What follows describes a single T cell receptor (beta chain). Methods used by the authors: Amplification of reference gene primers provided the estimated nucleated cell counts. Sequencing was performed with immunoSEQ multiplex PCR; in TCRdb, only in-frame clones are kept and a portion is missing. The V and J calls and the clone size are those of that table, but D and trimming were determined from the DNA. The sample shows 150,000 or so clones, 87% of them seen only once. CDR1 GTSNPN and CDR2 SVGIG come from the germline V gene (reference sequence). The CDR3 extends over 13 amino acids. V was clipped by 2 bases and J by 2 bases, with 10 bases between them. The data were taken from a study of blood T cell repertoires in COVID-19. Turning to the study itself: Sources were T cells, B-cell-depleted T cells, or PBMCs; the material itself was cDNA or gDNA.

The TCR sequence derives from a human donor in a cohort sampled during active COVID-19. Sequencing was carried out using peripheral blood. This chain uses TRBV30 with TRBJ2-7; possible D gene TRBD2, 6 bases. The DNA for the CDR3 is TGTGCCTGGAGTAGCACGGGGGCCTACGAGCAGTACTTC. Protein product: CAWSSTGAYEQYF.